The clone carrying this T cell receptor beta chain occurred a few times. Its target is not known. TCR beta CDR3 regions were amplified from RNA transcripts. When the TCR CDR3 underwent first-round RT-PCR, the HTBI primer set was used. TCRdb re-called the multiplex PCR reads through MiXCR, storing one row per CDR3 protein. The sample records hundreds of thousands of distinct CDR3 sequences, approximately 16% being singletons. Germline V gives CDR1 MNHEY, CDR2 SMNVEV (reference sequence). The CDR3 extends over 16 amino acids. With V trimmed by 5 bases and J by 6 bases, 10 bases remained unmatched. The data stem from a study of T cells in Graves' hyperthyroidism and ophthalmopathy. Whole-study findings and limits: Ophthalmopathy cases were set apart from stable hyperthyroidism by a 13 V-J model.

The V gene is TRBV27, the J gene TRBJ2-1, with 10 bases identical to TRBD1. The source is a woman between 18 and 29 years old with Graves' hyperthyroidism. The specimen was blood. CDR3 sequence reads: CASSIRPGQGFNEQFF. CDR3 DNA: TGTGCCAGCAGTATCCGACCGGGACAGGGGTTCAATGAGCAGTTCTTC.